A single sample is the source of the 5 T cell receptor beta chains below, sequenced in a study of cytomegalovirus exposure and HLA in healthy donors. The PCR employed 60 Vbeta primers together with 13 Jbeta primers. Using immunoSEQ multiplex PCR, the repertoire was profiled, and TCRdb retains in-frame clones only, with some absent. The data hold roughly 130,000 clones, with 60% to 85% observed a single time. The sample taken for sequencing was PBMCs. The origin of the receptors is a human donor in good health.

V is TRBV6-5 and J is TRBJ1-6; D perhaps matches TRBD1 (6 bases). Germline CDR1 reads MNHEY; CDR2 reads SVGAGI. Trimming stripped 1 base from V and 9 bases from J, with 16 bases between. This CDR3 region has 16 residues. CDR3 DNA: TGTGCCAGCAGTTACTTGACAGGTCGATCGATTTCACCCCTCCACTTT. Its translation: CASSYLTGRSISPLHF.

The chain uses TRBV7-3 and TRBJ2-7; 13 nucleotides match TRBD2. Unmatched junction bases numbered 13, after V lost 5 bases and J lost 12 bases. The CDR3 extends over 15 amino acids. Germline CDR1 reads SGHTA; CDR2 reads FQGTGA. The CDR3: CASSRNGLAGESLYF. The CDR3 DNA sequence: TGTGCCAGCAGCCGGAACGGACTAGCGGGGGAGTCTCTGTACTTC.

The gene calls are TRBV10-3 and TRBJ2-3; D ambiguous. This CDR3 comprises 12 residues. Germline V gene data show CDR1 as ENHRY and CDR2 as SYGVKD. Trimming cost V 4 bases and J 2 bases, with 4 bases left between them. CDR3 DNA: TGTGCCATCAGTGCATCCACAGATACGCAGTATTTT. Translating gives CAISASTDTQYF.

The V and J genes are TRBV6-5 and TRBJ1-1; D is uncertain. Germline V gives CDR1 MNHEY, CDR2 SVGAGI. Deletions cut 2 bases from V and 4 bases from J, with 8 bases between. The CDR3 contains 13 residues. The DNA for the CDR3 is TGTGCCAGCAGTTACCAGGATAGCACTGAAGCTTTCTTT. Protein: CASSYQDSTEAFF.

The gene calls are TRBV9 and TRBJ2-2; TRBD2 aligns across 7 bases. V shed 2 bases, J shed 1 base, and the junction held 5 bases outside the gene matches. The germline V gene has CDR1 SGDLS and CDR2 YYNGEE. This CDR3 contains 16 residues. This chain's CDR3 is CASSVGEGLNTGELFF. DNA for the CDR3: TGTGCCAGCAGCGTTGGGGAGGGGTTGAACACCGGGGAGCTGTTTTTT.